The 28 T cell receptor beta chains below were found in one sample sequenced in a study of Ad26.COV2.S vaccination and SARS-CoV-2 variants. Method: immunoSEQ multiplex PCR; TCRdb's copy keeps in-frame clones and lacks some. The sample has around 310,000 clones; roughly 90% are singletons. Sample treatment: around 19 received Ad26.COV2.S at low or high dose, single or two shots; about 5 received placebo; per-sample allocation not given. Samples were taken on day 63 after the first vaccine or placebo injection. The source was peripheral blood, collected in a trial of Ad26.COV2.S vaccine versus placebo. The source of these receptors is a person between 18 and 65 years old who received the Ad26.COV2.S COVID-19 vaccine or a placebo.

This clone has a single count. The CDR3 region is CASSLEGPHTEAFF. CDR3 coding DNA: TGTGCCAGCAGCTTAGAGGGACCCCACACTGAAGCTTTCTTT. The rearrangement links TRBV7-9 to TRBJ1-1, with TRBD1 as a possible D gene (5 bases). The germline gives CDR1 SEHNR, CDR2 FQNEAQ (reference sequence). This CDR3 is 14 amino acids long. Trimming cost V 1 base and J 3 bases, with 9 bases left between them.

The chain has TRBV11-3 and TRBJ2-7; a possible D gene is TRBD1 (6 bases). The CDR3 spans 13 residues. Germline V gives CDR1 SGHNT, CDR2 YENEEA. V gave up 4 bases and J gave up 6 bases, with 13 bases separating them. CDR3: CASSYPGEAEQYV. The DNA of the CDR3 is TGTGCCAGCAGCTACCCAGGGGAAGCCGAGCAGTACGTC.

The J gene is TRBJ1-6, the V gene TRBV12-5, with D tentatively TRBD1 (6 bases). The germline CDR1 and CDR2 sequences are LGHNT and FRNRAP. V was pared by 3 bases and J by 8 bases, with 14 bases between. The CDR3 loop spans 15 amino acids. Written as DNA, the CDR3 is TGTGCTAGTGGTTTCCCTTGGGAGGGGGATTCACCCCTCCACTTT. Translating gives CASGFPWEGDSPLHF.

This clone was seen a few times. The chain is built from TRBV19 and TRBJ2-1, with 7 positions matching TRBD1. The CDR3 extends over 12 amino acids. With V trimmed by 7 bases and J by 12 bases, 9 bases remained unmatched. CDR1 and CDR2 (germline): LNHDA, SQIVND (reference sequence). CDR3 region: CASTRTGTAQFF. The CDR3 nucleotides are TGTGCCAGTACTAGGACAGGTACAGCGCAGTTCTTC.

V and J are TRBV6-5 and TRBJ1-5, with D perhaps matching TRBD1 (6 bases). The V gene's germline CDR1 is MNHEY and CDR2 SVGAGI. The CDR3 is 14 amino acids. The V end lost 10 bases, the J end lost 1 base, and 14 bases lay between the germline ends. The CDR3 DNA reads as TGTGCCACACAACAGGGAACAAGCAATCAGCCCCAGCATTTT. It is translated as CATQQGTSNQPQHF.

This sequence joins TRBV7-9 and TRBJ1-1; weak D call: TRBD1 (5 bases). The V end lost 4 bases, the J end lost 3 bases, and 12 bases lay between the germline ends. This CDR3 spans 14 amino acids. The germline gives CDR1 SEHNR, CDR2 FQNEAQ (reference sequence). The CDR3 region is CASSSGGRYTEAFF. The CDR3 DNA sequence: TGTGCCAGCAGCTCGGGGGGACGTTACACTGAAGCTTTCTTT. The variable domain in full, completed from reference TRBV7-9 and TRBJ1-1, reads DTGVSQNPRHKITKRGQNVTFRCDPISEHNRLYWYRQTLGQGPEFLTYFQNEAQLEKSRLLSDRFSAERPKGSFSTLEIQRTEQGDSAMYLCASSSGGRYTEAFFGQGTRLTVV.

The chain employs TRBV7-6 and TRBJ2-7, with D possibly being TRBD2 (6 bases). Germline V gives CDR1 SGHVS, CDR2 FNYEAQ. The CDR3 totals 15 residues. V lost 1 base and J 3 bases, leaving 13 bases between the germline ends. CDR3 residues: CASSLGPGGGYEQYV. CDR3 sequence (DNA): TGTGCCAGCAGCTTAGGCCCTGGGGGAGGCTACGAGCAGTACGTC.

J is TRBJ1-6 and V is TRBV7-9; TRBD1 is a possible D gene (5 bases). Per germline, CDR1 SEHNR and CDR2 FQNEAQ (reference sequence). Trimming took off 1 base at V and 10 bases at J, with 14 bases between the two ends. This CDR3 region has 15 residues. Written as DNA, the CDR3 is TGTGCCAGCAGCTTAGGGCAGGGAGTCAACTCACCCCTCCACTTT. This encodes CASSLGQGVNSPLHF.

The chain carries TRBV27 and TRBJ2-7; D is perhaps TRBD2 (5 bases). CDR1 MNHEY and CDR2 SMNVEV come from the germline V gene (reference sequence). Deletions cut 8 bases from V and 0 bases from J, with 14 bases between. The CDR3 is 14 amino acids. In DNA form, the CDR3 reads TGTGCCAGCCGGAGAGGGCAGGACTCCTACGAGCAGTACTTC. As protein: CASRRGQDSYEQYF.

The rearrangement uses TRBV23-1 and TRBJ2-4; D not resolved. TRBV23-1 is an ORF, and what it does is uncertain. The V end lost 6 bases, the J end lost 3 bases, and 21 bases lay between the germline ends. The CDR3 is 17 amino acids. The CDR3 DNA sequence: TGCGCCAGCAGGCCAATCTGGCCCGGTAGGGACAAAAACATTCAGTACTTC. Amino acids: CASRPIWPGRDKNIQYF.

The CDR3 here is CASRETGVNTEAFF. The DNA of the CDR3 is TGTGCCAGCAGGGAGACAGGGGTCAACACTGAAGCTTTCTTT. The chain recombines TRBV5-6 with TRBJ1-1, with 8 bases fitting TRBD1. CDR1 SGHDT and CDR2 YYEEEE come from the germline V gene. V gave up 5 bases and J gave up 2 bases; unmatched junction bases: 5. The CDR3 runs to 14 residues.

This clone has only one observation. The rearrangement uses TRBV28 and TRBJ1-4; D gene unclear. This CDR3 spans 16 amino acids. CDR1 and CDR2 from the germline V gene are MDHEN and SYDVKM. V shed 5 bases and J shed 0 bases, with 13 bases lying between them. In nucleotides, the CDR3 is TGTGCCAGCAGTCTACCTGGACTCTCAACTAATGAAAAACTGTTTTTT. This gives the protein CASSLPGLSTNEKLFF.

The chain recombines TRBV7-9 with TRBJ2-5, with D maybe TRBD1 (5 bases). V dropped 1 base and J dropped 5 bases, with 11 bases sitting between them. The CDR3 covers 14 residues. Germline loops: CDR1 SEHNR, CDR2 FQNEAQ (reference sequence). CDR3 DNA sequence: TGTGCCAGCAGCTTAGAAAGGGGCGTGGAGACCCAGTACTTC. This sequence encodes CASSLERGVETQYF.

The chain joins TRBV7-9 to TRBJ2-7; TRBD1 aligns across 9 bases. Unmatched junction bases numbered 2, after V lost 1 base and J lost 7 bases. CDR1 and CDR2 from the germline V gene are SEHNR and FQNEAQ (reference sequence). This CDR3 has 13 residues. CDR3: CASSLGGTGEQYV. In DNA form, the CDR3 reads TGTGCCAGCAGCTTAGGGGGGACAGGGGAGCAGTACGTC.

In DNA, the CDR3 is TGTGCCAGCAGAGATCGCGGGGGAGGTACGACTGAAGCTTTCTTT. As protein: CASRDRGGGTTEAFF. The chain uses TRBV27 and TRBJ1-1; possible D gene TRBD1, 5 bases. The CDR3 totals 15 residues. Germline CDR1 and CDR2: MNHEY and SMNVEV (reference sequence). V lost 6 bases and J lost 5, with 19 bases in between.

CDR3 loop: CASSQPSVSIGYSSGNTIYF. As DNA, the CDR3 is TGTGCCAGCAGCCAACCATCAGTGTCCATCGGTTACAGCTCTGGAAACACCATATATTTT. This chain connects TRBV14 to TRBJ1-3; D remains ambiguous. Per germline, CDR1 SGHDN and CDR2 FVKESK. There are 20 residues in the CDR3. The germline V and J ends were trimmed by 2 bases and 0 bases, with 23 bases remaining between them.

V usage is TRBV29-1 and J usage is TRBJ1-1, with a weak D call TRBD1 (5 bases). Germline CDR1 reads SQVTM; CDR2 reads ANQGSEA. The CDR3 extends over 14 amino acids. Trimming pared 6 bases from V and 0 bases from J, leaving 14 bases between. CDR3 sequence: CSVAPDSLNTEAFF. The CDR3 DNA reads as TGCAGCGTAGCCCCCGACAGTTTGAACACTGAAGCTTTCTTT.

The V and J genes are TRBV5-1 and TRBJ2-4; the D call may be TRBD1 or TRBD2 (6 bases each). The CDR3 extends over 17 amino acids. The V end was cut by 0 bases, the J end by 0 bases, with 13 bases between. Germline assignment: CDR1 SGHRS and CDR2 YFSETQ. The chain's CDR3 is CASSLGNREEAKNIQYF. CDR3 bases: TGCGCCAGCAGCTTGGGTAACAGGGAGGAAGCCAAAAACATTCAGTACTTC.

This clone was detected only a few times. The chain couples TRBV6-4 to TRBJ2-2, with D possibly being TRBD1 (6 bases). Germline V CDR1 and CDR2: MRHNA, SNTAGT. The V end was cut by 0 bases, the J end by 1 base, with 6 bases between. The length of the CDR3 is 15 residues. The CDR3 reads CASSDSGQNTGELFF. In DNA, the CDR3 is TGTGCCAGCAGTGACTCGGGACAGAACACCGGGGAGCTGTTTTTT.

This clone is a singleton in its sample. The chain uses TRBV19 and TRBJ2-7, with TRBD1 matching over 12 bases. Germline CDR1 is LNHDA and CDR2 is SQIVND (reference sequence). Trimming at V came to 6 bases and at J to 5 bases, leaving 8 bases not matched to a gene. The CDR3 contains 15 residues. Written as DNA, the CDR3 is TGTGCCAGTAGCTCCTCCGGGACAGGGGGCAACGAGCAGTACTTC. This codes for CASSSSGTGGNEQYF. Combining the CDR3 with reference TRBV19 and TRBJ2-7 gives the whole variable domain DGGITQSPKYLFRKEGQNVTLSCEQNLNHDAMYWYRQDPGQGLRLIYYSQIVNDFQKGDIAEGYSVSREKKESFPLTVTSAQKNPTAFYLCASSSSGTGGNEQYFGPGTRLTVT.

The CDR3 protein is CASMGLGLAGIYNEQFF. The DNA of the CDR3 is TGTGCCAGTATGGGGTTAGGACTAGCGGGTATCTACAATGAGCAGTTCTTC. The chain joins TRBV19 to TRBJ2-1, with 11 bases identical to TRBD2. The CDR3 contains 17 residues. V shed 7 bases, J shed 3 bases, and the junction held 11 bases outside the gene matches. CDR1 is LNHDA and CDR2 is SQIVND in the germline V gene (reference sequence).

V is TRBV4-2 and J is TRBJ2-1; possibly TRBD1 or TRBD2 for D (5 bases each). The V end lost 0 bases, the J end lost 6 bases, and 18 bases lay between the germline ends. This CDR3 contains 17 residues. Per germline, CDR1 LGHNA and CDR2 YNFKEQ. The CDR3 loop reads CASSQDSGSPDSNEQFF. In DNA, the CDR3 is TGTGCCAGCAGCCAAGATTCAGGGAGCCCTGATTCCAATGAGCAGTTCTTC.

This chain joins TRBV19 and TRBJ1-2; D unclear. Germline V gene lookup returns CDR1 LNHDA and CDR2 SQIVND (reference sequence). The CDR3 length is 15 residues. Trimming shortened V by 4 bases and J by 8 bases, and 20 bases separated the two germline ends. The CDR3 loop is CASSNYQQSPGGYTF. The CDR3 nucleotides read TGTGCCAGTAGTAATTACCAACAGTCCCCGGGAGGCTACACCTTC.

The genes are TRBV27 and TRBJ1-1; D call uncertain. Germline V gene sequence: CDR1 MNHEY, CDR2 SMNVEV (reference sequence). Trimming removed 8 bases at V and 7 bases at J, with 23 bases between. The CDR3 spans 15 residues. CDR3 nucleotides: TGTGCCAGCGGTACCCCTTGGGCAGCGGCCTATGAAGCTTTCTTT. This codes for CASGTPWAAAYEAFF.

This chain uses TRBV7-8 with TRBJ2-3, with a possible D match to TRBD2 (7 bases). Trimming took 1 base from V and 5 from J, leaving 19 bases between them. The CDR3 extends over 17 amino acids. The germline V gene encodes CDR1 SGHVS and CDR2 FQNEAQ. The CDR3 DNA reads TGTGCCAGCAGCTTAGGGATTCCGGGAGGAGGGGGAGATACGCAGTATTTT. This translates into CASSLGIPGGGGDTQYF. Full variable domain (outside the CDR3, taken from reference TRBV7-8 and TRBJ2-3): GAGVSQSPRYKVAKRGQDVALRCDPISGHVSLFWYQQALGQGPEFLTYFQNEAQLDKSGLPSDRFFAERPEGSVSTLKIQRTQQEDSAVYLCASSLGIPGGGGDTQYFGPGTRLTVL.

This chain links TRBV18 with TRBJ1-1, with 7 bases fitting TRBD1. Germline-derived CDR1 and CDR2 are KGHSH and LQKENI. The ends lost 6 bases at V and 4 bases at J; junction bases unmatched: 11. The CDR3 is made up of 15 amino acids. The CDR3 DNA is TGTGCCAGCTCGCTCCAGGGGGAGGTAGGCACTGAAGCTTTCTTT. As protein: CASSLQGEVGTEAFF.

This sequence joins TRBV7-2 and TRBJ2-5; the match to TRBD1 covers 12 bases. Germline CDR1 SGHTA, CDR2 FQGNSA. The J segment lost 5 bases and the V segment lost 4 bases, leaving 8 bases of the junction unmatched. The CDR3 covers 16 residues. CDR3 protein: CASSWGQGALRETQYF. For the CDR3, the DNA is TGTGCCAGCAGCTGGGGACAGGGGGCGCTGAGGGAGACCCAGTACTTC. The full variable domain, in which reference TRBV7-2 and TRBJ2-5 provide the parts outside the CDR3, is GAGVSQSPSNKVTEKGKDVELRCDPISGHTALYWYRQSLGQGLEFLIYFQGNSAPDKSGLPSDRFSAERTGGSVSTLTIQRTQQEDSAVYLCASSWGQGALRETQYFGPGTRLLVL.

V is TRBV11-2 and J is TRBJ1-1; 9 positions match TRBD1. J lost 3 bases, V lost 3 bases, and 2 bases had no gene match. This CDR3 has 14 residues. Germline CDR1 reads SGHAT; CDR2 reads FQNNGV. The chain's CDR3 is CASSLTGGYTEAFF. As DNA, the CDR3 is TGTGCCAGCAGCTTGACAGGGGGTTACACTGAAGCTTTCTTT.